This TCR beta chain derives from a study of T cell responses to AZD1222 COVID-19 vaccine. Regarding the study as a whole: The number of AZD1222 recipients seropositive at baseline was only five or six.

Per the germline V gene, CDR1 is SNHLY and CDR2 is FYNNEI. The CDR3 has 14 amino acids. V shed 8 bases, J shed 4 bases, and the junction held 7 bases outside the gene matches. For this clone: Its antigen is not identified.

Sequencing was performed with immunoSEQ multiplex PCR; in TCRdb, only in-frame clones are kept and a portion is missing. The data show approximately 150,000 clones, just over 90% seen once. This rearrangement joins TRBV2 to TRBJ2-5; 10 bases match TRBD2. This TCR was recovered from an adult in good health. Here the sequenced sample was peripheral blood, taken on day 0 of MenACWY control vaccination. This CDR3 is CASSRASGRETQYF. The CDR3 region has the DNA TGTGCCAGCTCCAGGGCTAGCGGGAGAGAGACCCAGTACTTC.